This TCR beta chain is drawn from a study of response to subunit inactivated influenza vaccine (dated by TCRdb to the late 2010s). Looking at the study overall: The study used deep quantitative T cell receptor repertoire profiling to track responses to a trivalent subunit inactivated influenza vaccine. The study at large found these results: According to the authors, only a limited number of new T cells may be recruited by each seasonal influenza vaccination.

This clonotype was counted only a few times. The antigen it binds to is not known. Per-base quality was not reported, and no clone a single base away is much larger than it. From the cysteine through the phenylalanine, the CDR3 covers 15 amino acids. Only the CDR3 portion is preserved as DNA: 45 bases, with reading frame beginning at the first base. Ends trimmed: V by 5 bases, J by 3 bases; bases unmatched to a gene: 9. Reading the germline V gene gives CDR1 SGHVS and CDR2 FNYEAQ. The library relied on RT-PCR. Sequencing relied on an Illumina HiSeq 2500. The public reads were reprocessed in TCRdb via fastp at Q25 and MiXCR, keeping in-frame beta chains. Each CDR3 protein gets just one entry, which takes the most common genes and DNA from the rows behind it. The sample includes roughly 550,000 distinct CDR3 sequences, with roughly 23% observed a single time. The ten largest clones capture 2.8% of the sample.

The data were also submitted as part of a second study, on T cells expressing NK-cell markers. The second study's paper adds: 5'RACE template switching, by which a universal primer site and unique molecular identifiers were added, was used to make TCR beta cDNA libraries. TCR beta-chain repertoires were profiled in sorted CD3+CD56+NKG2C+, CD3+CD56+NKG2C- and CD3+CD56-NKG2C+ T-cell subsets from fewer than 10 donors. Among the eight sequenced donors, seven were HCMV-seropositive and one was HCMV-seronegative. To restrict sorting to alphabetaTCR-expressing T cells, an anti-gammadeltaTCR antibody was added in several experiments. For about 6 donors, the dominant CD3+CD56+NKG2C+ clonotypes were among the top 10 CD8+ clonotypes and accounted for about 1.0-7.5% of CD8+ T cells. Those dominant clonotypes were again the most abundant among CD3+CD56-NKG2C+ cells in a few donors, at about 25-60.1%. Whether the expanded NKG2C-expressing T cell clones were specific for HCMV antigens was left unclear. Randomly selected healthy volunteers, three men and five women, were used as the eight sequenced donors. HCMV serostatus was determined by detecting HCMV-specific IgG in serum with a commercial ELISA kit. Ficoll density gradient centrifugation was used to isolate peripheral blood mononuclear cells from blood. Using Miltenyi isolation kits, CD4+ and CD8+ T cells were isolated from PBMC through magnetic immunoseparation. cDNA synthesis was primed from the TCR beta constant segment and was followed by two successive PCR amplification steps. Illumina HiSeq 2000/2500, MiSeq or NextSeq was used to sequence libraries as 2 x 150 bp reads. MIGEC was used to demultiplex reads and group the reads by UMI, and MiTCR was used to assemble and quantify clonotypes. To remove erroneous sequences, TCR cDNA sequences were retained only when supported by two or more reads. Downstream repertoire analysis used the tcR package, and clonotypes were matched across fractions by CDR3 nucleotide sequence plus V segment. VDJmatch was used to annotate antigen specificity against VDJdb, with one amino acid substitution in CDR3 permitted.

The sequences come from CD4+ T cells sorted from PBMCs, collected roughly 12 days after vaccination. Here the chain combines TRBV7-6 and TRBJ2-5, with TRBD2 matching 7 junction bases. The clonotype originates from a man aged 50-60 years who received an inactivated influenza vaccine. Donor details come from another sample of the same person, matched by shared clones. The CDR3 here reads CASSRFGTIEETQYF. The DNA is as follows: TGTGCCAGCAGCAGGTTCGGGACTATTGAAGAGACCCAGTACTTC. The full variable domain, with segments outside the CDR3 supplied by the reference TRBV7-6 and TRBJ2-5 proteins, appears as GAGVSQSPRYKVTKRGQDVALRCDPISGHVSLYWYRQALGQGPEFLTYFNYEAQQDKSGLPNDRFSAERPEGSISTLTIQRTEQRDSAMYRCASSRFGTIEETQYFGPGTRLLVL.